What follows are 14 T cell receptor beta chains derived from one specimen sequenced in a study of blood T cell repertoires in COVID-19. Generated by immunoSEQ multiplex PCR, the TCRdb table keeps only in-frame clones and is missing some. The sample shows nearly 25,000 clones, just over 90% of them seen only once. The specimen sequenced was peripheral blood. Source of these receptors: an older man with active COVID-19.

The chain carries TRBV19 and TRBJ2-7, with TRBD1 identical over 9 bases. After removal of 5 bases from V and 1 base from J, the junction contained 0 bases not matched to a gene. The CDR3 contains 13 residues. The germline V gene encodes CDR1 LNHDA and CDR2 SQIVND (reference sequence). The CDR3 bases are TGTGCCAGTAGTGGGACAGGGTCCTACGAGCAGTACTTC. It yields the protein CASSGTGSYEQYF.

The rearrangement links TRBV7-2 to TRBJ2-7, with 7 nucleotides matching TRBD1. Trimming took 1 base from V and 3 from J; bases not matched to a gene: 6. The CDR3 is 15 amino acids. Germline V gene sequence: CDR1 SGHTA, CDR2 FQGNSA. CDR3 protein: CASSLGVGQYYEQYF. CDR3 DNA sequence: TGTGCCAGCAGCTTAGGGGTGGGACAGTACTACGAGCAGTACTTC.

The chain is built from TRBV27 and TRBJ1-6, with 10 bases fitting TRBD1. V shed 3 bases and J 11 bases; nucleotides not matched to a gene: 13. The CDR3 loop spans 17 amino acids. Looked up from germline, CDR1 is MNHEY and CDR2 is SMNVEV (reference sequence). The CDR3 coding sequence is TGTGCCAGCAGTTTTTCCCCCGGGACAGGGGTAAATCCACCCCTCCACTTT. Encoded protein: CASSFSPGTGVNPPLHF.

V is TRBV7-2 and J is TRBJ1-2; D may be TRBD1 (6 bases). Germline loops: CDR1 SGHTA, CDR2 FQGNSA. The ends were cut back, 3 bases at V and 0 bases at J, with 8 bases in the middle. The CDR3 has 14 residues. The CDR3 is CASSFNRANYGYTF. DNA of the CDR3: TGTGCCAGCAGCTTTAACAGGGCTAACTATGGCTACACCTTC.

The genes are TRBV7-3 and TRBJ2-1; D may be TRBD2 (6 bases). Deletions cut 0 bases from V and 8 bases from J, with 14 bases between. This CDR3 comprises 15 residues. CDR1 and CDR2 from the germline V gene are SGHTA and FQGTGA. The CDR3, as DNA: TGTGCCAGCAGCTTAACCTCTTGGACTACGGATGAGCAGTTCTTC. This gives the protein CASSLTSWTTDEQFF.

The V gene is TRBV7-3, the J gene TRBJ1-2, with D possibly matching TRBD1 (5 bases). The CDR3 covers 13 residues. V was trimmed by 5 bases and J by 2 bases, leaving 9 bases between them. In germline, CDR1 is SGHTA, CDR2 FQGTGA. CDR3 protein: CASSPRGNYGYTF. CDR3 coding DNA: TGTGCCAGCAGCCCTCGGGGGAACTATGGCTACACCTTC. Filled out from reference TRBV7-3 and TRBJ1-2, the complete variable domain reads GAGVSQTPSNKVTEKGKYVELRCDPISGHTALYWYRQSLGQGPEFLIYFQGTGAADDSGLPNDRFFAVRPEGSVSTLKIQRTERGDSAVYLCASSPRGNYGYTFGSGTRLTVV.

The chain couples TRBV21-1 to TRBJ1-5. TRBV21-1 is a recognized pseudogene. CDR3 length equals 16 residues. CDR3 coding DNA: TGTGCCAGCAGCTCCGGGGGGGGGAGAAACAATCAGCCCCAGCATTTT. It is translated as CASSSGGGRNNQPQHF.

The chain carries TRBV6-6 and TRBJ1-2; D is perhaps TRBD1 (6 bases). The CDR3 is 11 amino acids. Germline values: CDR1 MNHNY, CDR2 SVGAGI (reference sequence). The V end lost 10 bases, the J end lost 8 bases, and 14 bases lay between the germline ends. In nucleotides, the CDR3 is TGTGCCACGAAGGGGGTACGGGGCTACACCTTC. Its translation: CATKGVRGYTF.

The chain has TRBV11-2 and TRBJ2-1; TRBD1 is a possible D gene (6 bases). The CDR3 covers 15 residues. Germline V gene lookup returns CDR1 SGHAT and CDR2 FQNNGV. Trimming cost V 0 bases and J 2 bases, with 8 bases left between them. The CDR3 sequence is CASSLEGHTYNEQFF. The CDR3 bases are TGTGCCAGCAGCTTAGAGGGACACACCTACAATGAGCAGTTCTTC.

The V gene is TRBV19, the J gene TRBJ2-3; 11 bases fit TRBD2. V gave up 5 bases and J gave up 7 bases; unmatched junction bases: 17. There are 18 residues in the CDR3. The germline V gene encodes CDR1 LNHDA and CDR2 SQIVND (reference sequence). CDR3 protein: CASSSSISGGAILNTQYF. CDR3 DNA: TGTGCCAGTAGTTCATCCATTAGCGGGGGGGCTATCCTGAATACGCAGTATTTT.

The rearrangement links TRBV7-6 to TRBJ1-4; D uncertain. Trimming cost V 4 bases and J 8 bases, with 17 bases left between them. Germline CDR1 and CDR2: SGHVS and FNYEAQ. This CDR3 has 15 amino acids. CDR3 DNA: TGTGCCAGCAGCTGGAAGGGAGGCAGATACGAAAAACTGTTTTTT. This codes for CASSWKGGRYEKLFF. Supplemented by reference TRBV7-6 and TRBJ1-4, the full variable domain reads GAGVSQSPRYKVTKRGQDVALRCDPISGHVSLYWYRQALGQGPEFLTYFNYEAQQDKSGLPNDRFSAERPEGSISTLTIQRTEQRDSAMYRCASSWKGGRYEKLFFGSGTQLSVL.

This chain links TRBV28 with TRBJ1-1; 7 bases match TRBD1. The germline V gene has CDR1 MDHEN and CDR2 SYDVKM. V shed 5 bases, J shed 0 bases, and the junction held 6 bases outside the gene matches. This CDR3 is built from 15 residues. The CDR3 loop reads CASSPLTGMNTEAFF. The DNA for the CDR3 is TGTGCCAGCAGTCCACTGACAGGGATGAACACTGAAGCTTTCTTT. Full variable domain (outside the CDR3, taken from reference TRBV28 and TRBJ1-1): DVKVTQSSRYLVKRTGEKVFLECVQDMDHENMFWYRQDPGLGLRLIYFSYDVKMKEKGDIPEGYSVSREKKERFSLILESASTNQTSMYLCASSPLTGMNTEAFFGQGTRLTVV.

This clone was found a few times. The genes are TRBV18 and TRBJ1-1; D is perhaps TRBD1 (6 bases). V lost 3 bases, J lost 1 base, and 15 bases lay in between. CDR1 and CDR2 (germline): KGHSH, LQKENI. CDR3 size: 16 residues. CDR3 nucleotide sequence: TGTGCCAGCTCACCGAAAGGCCTCAGGGGGAACACTGAAGCTTTCTTT. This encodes CASSPKGLRGNTEAFF.

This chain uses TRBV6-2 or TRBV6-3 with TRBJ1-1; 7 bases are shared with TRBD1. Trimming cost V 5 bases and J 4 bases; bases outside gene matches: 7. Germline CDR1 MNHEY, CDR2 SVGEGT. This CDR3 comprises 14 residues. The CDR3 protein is CASSLRQGLTEAFF. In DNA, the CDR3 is TGTGCCAGCAGTCTACGACAGGGACTCACTGAAGCTTTCTTT.